This entry features one T cell receptor (beta chain) sequence. This entry belongs to a study of sequential checkpoint blockade in melanoma. In the study overall: After both sequences, patients received maintenance nivolumab.

The protocol was immunoSEQ multiplex PCR, while the TCRdb copy is restricted to in-frame clones and leaves out a portion. Among about 28,000 clones listed, 70% to 90% were seen once. The treatment here: randomized to nivolumab then ipilimumab (arm A) or the reverse (arm B). Patients had received no earlier DNA-damaging chemotherapy. From thawed PBMCs, live CD3+CD8+ cells negative for CD19 and CD56 were sorted. V lost 2 bases to trimming and J lost 2 bases, with 8 bases between them. This CDR3 is built from 14 residues. Germline values: CDR1 MNHNY, CDR2 SVGAGI (reference sequence). The chain joins TRBV6-6 to TRBJ2-3; tentative D call: TRBD1 (6 bases). This clonotype originated in a human donor with melanoma. The input for sequencing was CD8+ T cells sorted from blood (inferred from file names), taken from a patient given nivolumab and ipilimumab in sequence. The DNA of the CDR3 is TGTGCCAGCAGTTACGGGACAATCACAGATACGCAGTATTTT. Translated, it gives CASSYGTITDTQYF.